This paragraph reports one T cell receptor (beta chain). The CDR3 has 15 residues. Per germline, CDR1 MDHEN and CDR2 SYDVKM. V was pared by 5 bases and J by 0 bases, with 14 bases between. The authors' processing: Quantification of nucleated cells was approximated via reference gene primer amplification. TCRdb's copy holds only in-frame clones and misses some; the assay was immunoSEQ multiplex PCR. Clonal size and the V and J genes are those of that table, whereas D and trimming came from the DNA. Of some 45,000 clones listed, more than 65% are singletons. The data were taken from a study of blood T cell repertoires in COVID-19. The wider study: PBMCs, B-cell-depleted T cells, or T cells provided the cDNA or gDNA that made up the material.

This receptor was obtained from a human donor in a cohort sampled during active COVID-19. The chain recombines TRBV28 with TRBJ2-7, with TRBD1 as a possible D gene (6 bases). The sequenced material came from peripheral blood. The CDR3 nucleotides read TGTGCCAGCAGTGCCGGGACATCCAGCTCCTACGAGCAGTACTTC. It yields the protein CASSAGTSSSYEQYF.